The 18 T cell receptor beta chains given below trace back to one sample, sequenced in a study of identical twins. TCRdb reanalysed the 5' RACE reads using MiXCR and keeps one entry per CDR3 protein. The data hold roughly 750,000 distinct CDR3 sequences, with 21% observed a single time. These records were also assigned to another study, of T cells expressing NK-cell markers.

Sequencing input: PBMCs. The receptors were sampled from a woman aged 18-35 years in good health.

This clonotype has more than one count but fewer than ten. The chain employs TRBV6-5 and TRBJ2-5; 8 bases map to TRBD1. Germline CDR1 and CDR2: MNHEY and SVGAGI. After removal of 1 base from V and 4 bases from J, the junction contained 5 bases not matched to a gene. The CDR3 extends over 15 amino acids. The CDR3 DNA reads as TGTGCCAGCAGTTACTACCGGACAGGGCGAGAGACCCAGTACTTC. It specifies CASSYYRTGRETQYF.

This clonotype was seen only a few times. The rearrangement joins TRBV20-1 to TRBJ2-5; D ambiguous. The germline V and J ends were trimmed by 3 bases and 2 bases, with 7 bases remaining between them. CDR1 is DFQATT and CDR2 is SNEGSKA in the germline V gene (reference sequence). There are 12 residues in the CDR3. This CDR3 reads CSASLEQETQYF. CDR3 DNA sequence: TGCAGTGCTAGTCTAGAGCAAGAGACCCAGTACTTC.

The chain joins TRBV6-1 to TRBJ2-1, with 7 bases matching TRBD2. Germline V CDR1 and CDR2: MNHNS, SASEGT. V was pared by 5 bases and J by 8 bases, with 9 bases of the junction left unmatched. The CDR3 runs 14 residues. The chain's CDR3 is CASSQLARHHEQFF. CDR3 coding DNA: TGTGCCAGCAGTCAACTAGCGAGGCACCATGAGCAGTTCTTC.

The V call is TRBV24-1, the J call TRBJ2-2; D is undetermined. The CDR3 totals 13 residues. V lost 4 bases, J lost 7 bases, and 9 bases lay in between. Germline CDR1 reads KGHDR; CDR2 reads SFDVKD. CDR3 sequence (DNA): TGTGCCACCAGTGACACGAATAGCGGGGAGCTGTTTTTT. This encodes CATSDTNSGELFF.

The chain employs TRBV10-2 and TRBJ2-1; D might be TRBD2 (5 bases). V was cut by 8 bases and J by 0 bases, with 14 bases left in between. CDR1 and CDR2 (germline): WSHSY, SAAADI. This CDR3 spans 15 amino acids. The CDR3 sequence: CASSGGTPSYNEQFF. CDR3 sequence (DNA): TGCGCCAGCTCCGGAGGTACCCCCTCCTACAATGAGCAGTTCTTC.

This clonotype was seen more than once but under ten times. The chain employs TRBV5-1 and TRBJ1-1, with D perhaps TRBD1 (6 bases). V lost 4 bases and J 8 bases, leaving 12 bases between the germline ends. The CDR3 contains 12 residues. CDR1 is SGHRS and CDR2 is YFSETQ in the germline V gene. The CDR3 protein is CASSPGAAEAFF. In DNA, the CDR3 is TGCGCCAGCAGCCCAGGGGCGGCGGAAGCTTTCTTT.

This clonotype was recorded a few times. The CDR3 bases are TGCAGCGTTGGGGGACTATCCCCCTACAATGAGCAGTTCTTC. Translation: CSVGGLSPYNEQFF. The chain links TRBV29-1 to TRBJ2-1, with 7 bases fitting TRBD2. Trimming cost V 4 bases and J 2 bases; bases outside gene matches: 5. Germline V CDR1 and CDR2: SQVTM, ANQGSEA. The CDR3 is 14 amino acids.

This clonotype was observed a handful of times. The gene calls are TRBV12-3 or TRBV12-4 and TRBJ1-1; D not resolved. V was pared by 3 bases and J by 1 base, with 9 bases between. This CDR3 comprises 14 residues. The CDR3 bases are TGTGCCAGCAGTTTCCAAACCCCGAACACTGAAGCTTTCTTT. It specifies CASSFQTPNTEAFF.

This clonotype came up many times. This chain joins TRBV5-1 and TRBJ2-4, with D uncertain. V dropped 0 bases and J dropped 5 bases, with 0 bases sitting between them. This CDR3 has 11 amino acids. Germline CDR1 is SGHRS and CDR2 is YFSETQ. The CDR3 nucleotides read TGCGCCAGCAGCTTGGAAAACATTCAGTACTTC. Amino acid sequence: CASSLENIQYF.

The chain is built from TRBV7-9 and TRBJ1-2, with TRBD1 matching 8 bases. The germline V gene encodes CDR1 SEHNR and CDR2 FQNEAQ (reference sequence). The junction had 3 bases not matched to a gene; V was cut back by 7 bases and J by 2 bases. The CDR3 is made up of 13 amino acids. DNA of the CDR3: TGTGCCAGCACCCCAGGGGGCAACTATGGCTACACCTTC. Translated, it gives CASTPGGNYGYTF.

This chain connects TRBV7-9 to TRBJ2-5; 7 nucleotides align to TRBD2. Germline lookup yields CDR1 SEHNR and CDR2 FQNEAQ (reference sequence). CDR3 length: 13 residues. J gave up 5 bases and V 5 bases, and 5 bases lay outside the gene matches. CDR3 bases: TGTGCCAGCAGCCCCCTAGCGGTGGAGACCCAGTACTTC. This gives the protein CASSPLAVETQYF.

This clonotype was detected once. The CDR3 sequence is CASSTRQGGTYEQYF. The DNA for the CDR3 is TGTGCCAGCAGCACCAGACAGGGAGGGACCTACGAGCAGTACTTC. This rearrangement joins TRBV7-6 to TRBJ2-7, with D tentatively TRBD1 or TRBD2 (7 bases each). The CDR3 totals 15 residues. Per germline, CDR1 SGHVS and CDR2 FNYEAQ. The V end lost 5 bases, the J end lost 2 bases, and 16 bases lay between the germline ends.

CDR3 amino acids: CATSEMGSPRNQPQHF. The DNA of the CDR3 is TGTGCCACGAGTGAAATGGGCAGCCCCCGCAATCAGCCCCAGCATTTT. This rearrangement joins TRBV9 to TRBJ1-5; D is uncertain. The CDR3 loop spans 16 amino acids. Trimming removed 9 bases at V and 2 bases at J, with 21 bases between. Germline V gene data show CDR1 as SGDLS and CDR2 as YYNGEE.

The gene calls are TRBV5-1 and TRBJ2-7; 9 nucleotides align to TRBD2. V lost 4 bases, J lost 6 bases, and 14 bases stayed unmatched. The CDR3 consists of 16 residues. Germline V gene sequence: CDR1 SGHRS, CDR2 YFSETQ. The CDR3 sequence: CASSLPGLAFPSEQYF. The CDR3 bases are TGCGCCAGCAGCCTACCCGGACTAGCGTTCCCCTCCGAGCAGTACTTC.

The rearrangement joins TRBV25-1 to TRBJ2-3; 10 bases align to TRBD1. The germline gives CDR1 MGHDK, CDR2 SYGVNS. This CDR3 spans 14 amino acids. The V and J ends lost 6 bases and 5 bases, in that order; junction bases with no gene match: 5. In nucleotides, the CDR3 is TGTGCCAGCAGCACGACAGGGGGCAAAGATACGCAGTATTTT. Protein product: CASSTTGGKDTQYF. Full variable domain (rest looked up from reference TRBV25-1 and TRBJ2-3): EADIYQTPRYLVIGTGKKITLECSQTMGHDKMYWYQQDPGMELHLIHYSYGVNSTEKGDLSSESTVSRIRTEHFPLTLESARPSHTSQYLCASSTTGGKDTQYFGPGTRLTVL.

This clonotype was seen a handful of times. The chain is built from TRBV4-3 and TRBJ2-7, with TRBD2 matching 13 bases. Per germline, CDR1 LGHNA and CDR2 YSLEER. J lost 6 bases, V lost 3 bases, and 8 bases had no gene match. This CDR3 is 16 amino acids long. In DNA form, the CDR3 reads TGCGCCAGCAGCCACCTTAGGACTAGCGGGAGCCGCGAGCAGTACTTC. This encodes CASSHLRTSGSREQYF.

Note on this clonotype: The junction differs from germline at one of its ends, possibly a read error. CDR3 residues: CASSKTEIQYF. CDR3 DNA: TGTGCCAGCAGCAAAACGGAGATCCAGTACTTC. The chain recombines TRBV7-2 with TRBJ2-5; D is ambiguous. The CDR3 runs to 11 residues. Germline loops: CDR1 SGHTA, CDR2 FQGNSA.

This clonotype was seen a handful of times. J is TRBJ1-2 and V is TRBV7-9; 8 bases align to TRBD1. This CDR3 is 14 amino acids long. Unmatched junction bases numbered 5, after V lost 5 bases and J lost 3 bases. Germline-derived CDR1 and CDR2 are SEHNR and FQNEAQ (reference sequence). CDR3 loop: CASSPTGQDYGYTF. The CDR3, as DNA: TGTGCCAGCAGCCCCACGGGACAGGACTATGGCTACACCTTC.